In its sample, the clone carrying this T cell receptor (beta chain) was seen many times. MiXCR, applied by TCRdb to the RT-PCR reads, yields one record per CDR3 protein. The repertoire holds 550,000 to 750,000 distinct CDR3 sequences, with 14% as singletons. From germline, CDR1 is SGHKS and CDR2 YYEKEE (reference sequence). Trimming took 5 bases from V and 5 from J; bases not matched to a gene: 4. This CDR3 is 14 amino acids long. Input material: memory CD4+ T cells from blood. This receptor was obtained from a female donor in good health, serving as a healthy control. The J gene is TRBJ1-5, the V gene TRBV5-5, with 10 bases identical to TRBD1. CDR3 residues: CASSYGQGDQPQHF. Written as DNA, the CDR3 is TGTGCCAGCAGTTACGGACAGGGGGATCAGCCCCAGCATTTT.